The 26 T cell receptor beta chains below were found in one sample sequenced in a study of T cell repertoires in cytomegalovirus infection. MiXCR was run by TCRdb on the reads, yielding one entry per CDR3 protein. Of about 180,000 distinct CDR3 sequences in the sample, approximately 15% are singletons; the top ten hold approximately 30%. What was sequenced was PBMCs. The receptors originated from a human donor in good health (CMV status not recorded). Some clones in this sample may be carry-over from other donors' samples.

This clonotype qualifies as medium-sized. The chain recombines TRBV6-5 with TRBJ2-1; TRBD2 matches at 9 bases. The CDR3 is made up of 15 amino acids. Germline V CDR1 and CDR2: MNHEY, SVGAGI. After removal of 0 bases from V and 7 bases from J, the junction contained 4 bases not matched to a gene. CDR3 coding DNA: TGTGCCAGCAGTTACTCGGCGGGAGGGCCAAATGAGCAGTTCTTC. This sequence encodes CASSYSAGGPNEQFF.

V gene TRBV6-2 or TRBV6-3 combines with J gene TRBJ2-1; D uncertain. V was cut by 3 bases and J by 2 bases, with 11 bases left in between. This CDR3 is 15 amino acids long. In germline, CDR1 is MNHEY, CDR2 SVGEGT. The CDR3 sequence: CASSYRSGPYNEQFF. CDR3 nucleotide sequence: TGTGCCAGCAGTTATAGGTCTGGGCCCTACAATGAGCAGTTCTTC.

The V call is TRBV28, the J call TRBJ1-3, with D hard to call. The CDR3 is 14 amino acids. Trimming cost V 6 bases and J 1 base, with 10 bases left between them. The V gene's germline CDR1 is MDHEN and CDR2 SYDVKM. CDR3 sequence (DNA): TGTGCCAGCAGGCAGCAGAATTCTGGAAACACCATATATTTT. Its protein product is CASRQQNSGNTIYF.

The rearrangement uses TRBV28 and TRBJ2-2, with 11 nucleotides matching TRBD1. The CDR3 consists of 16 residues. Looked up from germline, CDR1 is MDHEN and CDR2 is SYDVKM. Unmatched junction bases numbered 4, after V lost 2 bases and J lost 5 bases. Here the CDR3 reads CASSLGQGALTGELFF. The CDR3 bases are TGTGCCAGCAGTTTAGGACAGGGGGCGCTTACCGGGGAGCTGTTTTTT.

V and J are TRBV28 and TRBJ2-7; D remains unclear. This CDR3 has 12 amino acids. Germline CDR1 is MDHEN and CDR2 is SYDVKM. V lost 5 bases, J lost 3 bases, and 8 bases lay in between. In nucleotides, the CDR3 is TGTGCCAGCAGTATAAACAACTACGAGCAGTACTTC. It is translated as CASSINNYEQYF.

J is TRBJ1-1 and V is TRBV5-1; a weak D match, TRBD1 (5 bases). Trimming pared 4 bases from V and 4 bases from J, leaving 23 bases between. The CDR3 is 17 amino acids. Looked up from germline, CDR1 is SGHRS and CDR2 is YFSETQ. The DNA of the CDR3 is TGCGCCAGCAGCCTCTCCGGGACCGTCGCCGGTGGCACTGAAGCTTTCTTT. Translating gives CASSLSGTVAGGTEAFF. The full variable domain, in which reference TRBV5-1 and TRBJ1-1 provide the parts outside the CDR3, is KAGVTQTPRYLIKTRGQQVTLSCSPISGHRSVSWYQQTPGQGLQFLFEYFSETQRNKGNFPGRFSGRQFSNSRSEMNVSTLELGDSALYLCASSLSGTVAGGTEAFFGQGTRLTVV.

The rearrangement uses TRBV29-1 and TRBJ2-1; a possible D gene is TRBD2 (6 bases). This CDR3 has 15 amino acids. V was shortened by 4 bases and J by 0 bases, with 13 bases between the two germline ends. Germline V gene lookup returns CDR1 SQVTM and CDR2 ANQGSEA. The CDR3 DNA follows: TGCAGCGTTGCGGGGACTGTTAGCTCCTACAATGAGCAGTTCTTC. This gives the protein CSVAGTVSSYNEQFF.

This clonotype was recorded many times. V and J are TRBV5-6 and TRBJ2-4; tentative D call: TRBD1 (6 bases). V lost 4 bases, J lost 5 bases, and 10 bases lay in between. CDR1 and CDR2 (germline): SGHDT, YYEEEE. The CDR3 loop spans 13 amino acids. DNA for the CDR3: TGTGCCAGCAGCGAGGGGGTTGAAAACATTCAGTACTTC. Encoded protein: CASSEGVENIQYF.

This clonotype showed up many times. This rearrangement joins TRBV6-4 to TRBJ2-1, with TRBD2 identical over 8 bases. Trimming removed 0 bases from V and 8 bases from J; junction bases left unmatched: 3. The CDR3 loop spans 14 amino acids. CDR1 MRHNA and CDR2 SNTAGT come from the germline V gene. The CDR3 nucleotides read TGTGCCAGCAGTGACTCAACCGGGGGGGATGAGCAGTTCTTC. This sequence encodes CASSDSTGGDEQFF.

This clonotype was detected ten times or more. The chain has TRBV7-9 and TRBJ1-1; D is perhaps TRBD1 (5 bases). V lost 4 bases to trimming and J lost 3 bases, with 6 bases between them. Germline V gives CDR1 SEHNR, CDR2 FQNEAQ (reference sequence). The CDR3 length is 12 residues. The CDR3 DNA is TGTGCCAGCAGCTCACAGGACACTGAAGCTTTCTTT. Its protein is CASSSQDTEAFF.

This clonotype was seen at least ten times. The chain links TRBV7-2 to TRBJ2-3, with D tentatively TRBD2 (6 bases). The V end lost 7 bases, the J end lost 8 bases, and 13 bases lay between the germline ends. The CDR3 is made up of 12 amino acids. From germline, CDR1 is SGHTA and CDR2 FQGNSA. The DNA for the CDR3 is TGTGCCAGCACGCAACAGGAGGGTACGCAGTATTTT. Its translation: CASTQQEGTQYF.

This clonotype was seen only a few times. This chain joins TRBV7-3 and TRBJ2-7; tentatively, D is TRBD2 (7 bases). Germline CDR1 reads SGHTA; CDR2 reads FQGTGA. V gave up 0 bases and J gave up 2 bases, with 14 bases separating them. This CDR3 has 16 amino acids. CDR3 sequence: CASSLTAGAQTYEQYF. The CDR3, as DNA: TGTGCCAGCAGCTTAACGGCGGGGGCTCAAACCTACGAGCAGTACTTC.

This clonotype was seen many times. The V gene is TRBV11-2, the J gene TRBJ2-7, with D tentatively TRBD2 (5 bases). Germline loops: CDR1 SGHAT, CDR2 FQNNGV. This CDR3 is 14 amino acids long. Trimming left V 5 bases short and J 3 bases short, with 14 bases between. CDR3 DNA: TGTGCCAGCAGCGGGGAGCCGAAGGGCTACGAGCAGTACTTC. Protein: CASSGEPKGYEQYF.

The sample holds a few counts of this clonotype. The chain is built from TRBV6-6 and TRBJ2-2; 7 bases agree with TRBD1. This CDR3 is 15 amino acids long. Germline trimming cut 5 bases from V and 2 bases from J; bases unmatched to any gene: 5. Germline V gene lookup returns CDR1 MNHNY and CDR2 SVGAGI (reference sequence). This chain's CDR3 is CASSVTGVNTGELFF. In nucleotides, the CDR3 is TGTGCCAGCAGTGTCACAGGGGTTAACACCGGGGAGCTGTTTTTT.

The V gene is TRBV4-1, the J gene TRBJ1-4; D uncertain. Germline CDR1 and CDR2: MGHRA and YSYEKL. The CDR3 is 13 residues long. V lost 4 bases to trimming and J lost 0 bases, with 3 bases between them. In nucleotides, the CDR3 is TGCGCCAGCAGCCCAGCAACTAATGAAAAACTGTTTTTT. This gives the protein CASSPATNEKLFF.

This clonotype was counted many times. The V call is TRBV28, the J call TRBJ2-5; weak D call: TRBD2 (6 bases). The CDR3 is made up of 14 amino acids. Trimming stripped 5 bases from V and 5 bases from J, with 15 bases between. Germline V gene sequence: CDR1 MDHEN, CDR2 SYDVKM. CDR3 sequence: CASSILTGEETQYF. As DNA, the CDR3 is TGTGCCAGCAGTATTCTCACGGGGGAGGAGACCCAGTACTTC.

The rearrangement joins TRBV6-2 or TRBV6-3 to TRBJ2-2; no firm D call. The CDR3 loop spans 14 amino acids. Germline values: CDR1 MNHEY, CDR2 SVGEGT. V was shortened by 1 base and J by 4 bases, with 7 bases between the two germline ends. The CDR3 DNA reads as TGTGCCAGCAGTTACTTGGAATTCACCGGGGAGCTGTTTTTT. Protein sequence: CASSYLEFTGELFF.

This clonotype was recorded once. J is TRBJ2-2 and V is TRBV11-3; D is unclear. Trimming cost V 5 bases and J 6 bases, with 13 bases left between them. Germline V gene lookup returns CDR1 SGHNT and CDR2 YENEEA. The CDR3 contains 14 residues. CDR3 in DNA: TGTGCCAGCAGCCCTACTTCTGGCGCCGGGGAGCTGTTTTTT. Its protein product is CASSPTSGAGELFF.

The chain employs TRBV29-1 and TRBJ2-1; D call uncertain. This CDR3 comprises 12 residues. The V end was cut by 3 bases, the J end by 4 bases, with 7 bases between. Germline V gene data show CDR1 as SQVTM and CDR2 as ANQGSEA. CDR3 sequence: CSVDTDYNEQFF. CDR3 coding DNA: TGCAGCGTTGACACGGATTACAATGAGCAGTTCTTC.

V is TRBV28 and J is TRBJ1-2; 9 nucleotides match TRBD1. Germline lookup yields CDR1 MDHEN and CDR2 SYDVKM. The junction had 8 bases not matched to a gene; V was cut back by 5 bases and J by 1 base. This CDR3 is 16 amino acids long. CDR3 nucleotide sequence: TGTGCCAGCAGTGCACAGGGGGCGAGAGTTAACTATGGCTACACCTTC. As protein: CASSAQGARVNYGYTF.

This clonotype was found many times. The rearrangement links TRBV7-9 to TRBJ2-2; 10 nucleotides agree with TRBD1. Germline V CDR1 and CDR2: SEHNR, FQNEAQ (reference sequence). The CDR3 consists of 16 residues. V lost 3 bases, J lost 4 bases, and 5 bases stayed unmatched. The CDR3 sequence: CASSFLGQGGTGELFF. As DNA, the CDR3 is TGTGCCAGCAGCTTTCTTGGACAGGGGGGCACCGGGGAGCTGTTTTTT.

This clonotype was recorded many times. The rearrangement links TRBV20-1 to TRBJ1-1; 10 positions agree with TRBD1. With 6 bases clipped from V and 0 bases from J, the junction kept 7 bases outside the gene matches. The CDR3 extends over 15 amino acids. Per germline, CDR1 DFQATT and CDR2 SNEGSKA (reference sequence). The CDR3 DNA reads TGCAGTGCGGGACAGGGGCGGGGAATGAACACTGAAGCTTTCTTT. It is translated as CSAGQGRGMNTEAFF.

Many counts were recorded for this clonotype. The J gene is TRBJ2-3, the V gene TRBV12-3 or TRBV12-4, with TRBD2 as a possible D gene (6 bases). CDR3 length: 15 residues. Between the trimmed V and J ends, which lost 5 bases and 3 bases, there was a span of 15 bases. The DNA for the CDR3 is TGTGCCAGCAGTCCTTCGGGGGTGGGGACAGATACGCAGTATTTT. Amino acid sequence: CASSPSGVGTDTQYF.

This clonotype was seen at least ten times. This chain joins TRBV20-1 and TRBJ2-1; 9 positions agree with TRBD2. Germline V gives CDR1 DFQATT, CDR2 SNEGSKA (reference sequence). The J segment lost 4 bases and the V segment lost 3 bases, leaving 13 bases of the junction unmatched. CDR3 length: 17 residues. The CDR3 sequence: CSASGGREGRKYNEQFF. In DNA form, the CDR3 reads TGCAGTGCTAGTGGGGGGCGGGAGGGGAGGAAATACAATGAGCAGTTCTTC.

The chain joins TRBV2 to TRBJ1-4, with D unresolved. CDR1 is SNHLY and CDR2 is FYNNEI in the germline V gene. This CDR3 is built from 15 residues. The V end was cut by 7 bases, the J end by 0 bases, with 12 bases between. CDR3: CASIVGLTTNEKLFF. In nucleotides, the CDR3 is TGTGCCAGCATAGTTGGTCTTACAACTAATGAAAAACTGTTTTTT.

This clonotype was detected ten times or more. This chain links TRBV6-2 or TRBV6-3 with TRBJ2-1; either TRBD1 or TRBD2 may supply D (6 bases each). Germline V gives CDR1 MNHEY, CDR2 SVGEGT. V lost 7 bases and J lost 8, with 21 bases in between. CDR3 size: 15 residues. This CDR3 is CASTRRGSKGDEQFF. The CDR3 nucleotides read TGTGCCAGCACCCGGCGGGGCAGCAAGGGGGATGAGCAGTTCTTC.